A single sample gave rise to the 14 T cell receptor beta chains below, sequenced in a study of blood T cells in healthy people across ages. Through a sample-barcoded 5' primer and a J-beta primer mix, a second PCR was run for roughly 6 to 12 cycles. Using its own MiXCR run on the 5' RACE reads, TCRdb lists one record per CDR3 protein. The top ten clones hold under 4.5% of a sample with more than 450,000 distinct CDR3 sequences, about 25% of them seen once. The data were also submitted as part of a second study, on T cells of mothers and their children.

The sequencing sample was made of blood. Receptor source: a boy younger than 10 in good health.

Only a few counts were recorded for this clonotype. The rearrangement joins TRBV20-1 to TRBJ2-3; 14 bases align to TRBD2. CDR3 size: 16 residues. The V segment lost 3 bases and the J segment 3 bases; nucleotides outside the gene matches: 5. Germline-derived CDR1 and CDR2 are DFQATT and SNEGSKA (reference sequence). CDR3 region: CSASPGLAGVTDTQYF. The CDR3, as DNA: TGCAGTGCTAGTCCGGGACTAGCGGGAGTTACAGATACGCAGTATTTT.

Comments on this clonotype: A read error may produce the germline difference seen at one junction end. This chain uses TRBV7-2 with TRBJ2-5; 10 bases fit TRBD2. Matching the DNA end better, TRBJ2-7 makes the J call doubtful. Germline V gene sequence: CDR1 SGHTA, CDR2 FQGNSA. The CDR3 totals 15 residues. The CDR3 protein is CASNLAGGGSYEQYF. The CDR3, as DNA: TGTGCCAGCAACTTAGCGGGAGGAGGATCCTACGAGCAGTACTTC.

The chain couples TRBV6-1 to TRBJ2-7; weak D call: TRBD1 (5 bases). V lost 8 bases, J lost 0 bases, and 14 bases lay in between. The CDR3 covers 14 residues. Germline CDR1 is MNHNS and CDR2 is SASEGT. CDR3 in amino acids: CASRRQRNSYEQYF. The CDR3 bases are TGTGCCAGCCGCAGACAGCGAAACTCCTACGAGCAGTACTTC.

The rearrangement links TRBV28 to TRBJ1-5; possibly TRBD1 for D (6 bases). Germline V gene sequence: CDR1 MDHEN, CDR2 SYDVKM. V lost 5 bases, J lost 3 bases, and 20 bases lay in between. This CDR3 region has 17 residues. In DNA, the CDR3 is TGTGCCAGCAGTACAAATGTACAGGGTTTCGTCAATCAGCCCCAGCATTTT. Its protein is CASSTNVQGFVNQPQHF.

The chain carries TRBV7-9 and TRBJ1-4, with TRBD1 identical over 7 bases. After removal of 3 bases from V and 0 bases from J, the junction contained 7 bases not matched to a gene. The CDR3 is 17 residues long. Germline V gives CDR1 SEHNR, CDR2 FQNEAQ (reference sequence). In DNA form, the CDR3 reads TGTGCCAGCAGCTTGCGGGGACAGCCTGCAACTAATGAAAAACTGTTTTTT. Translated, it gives CASSLRGQPATNEKLFF.

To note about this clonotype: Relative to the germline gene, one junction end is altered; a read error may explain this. CDR3 bases: TGTGCCAGTAGTTTCGGGTCTAGGGGGAACAATAAGCAGTTCTTC. Its protein is CASSFGSRGNNKQFF. The gene calls are TRBV19 and TRBJ2-7, with D possibly matching TRBD1 (6 bases). Matching the DNA end better, TRBJ2-1 makes the J call doubtful. The CDR3 consists of 15 residues. From germline, CDR1 is LNHDA and CDR2 SQIVND (reference sequence).

The CDR3 region has the DNA TGTGCCAGTAGCCGGGAGAGGGACAGGGCTATTGACACTGAAGCTTTCTTT. Translation: CASSRERDRAIDTEAFF. This rearrangement joins TRBV19 to TRBJ1-1; 9 bases match TRBD1. The germline V gene encodes CDR1 LNHDA and CDR2 SQIVND (reference sequence). The CDR3 has 17 residues. The V and J ends lost 6 bases and 3 bases, in that order; junction bases with no gene match: 14.

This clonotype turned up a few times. The CDR3 coding sequence is TGTGCCAGCGCTCTCCTCCAGGTCTATAATTCACCCCTCCACTTT. This sequence encodes CASALLQVYNSPLHF. The J gene is TRBJ1-6, the V gene TRBV2; D unclear. The germline gives CDR1 SNHLY, CDR2 FYNNEI. The length of the CDR3 is 15 residues. V shed 8 bases and J shed 3 bases, with 14 bases lying between them. Based on the CDR3 plus reference TRBV2 and TRBJ1-6, the full variable domain is EPEVTQTPSHQVTQMGQEVILRCVPISNHLYFYWYRQILGQKVEFLVSFYNNEISEKSEIFDDQFSVERPDGSNFTLKIRSTKLEDSAMYFCASALLQVYNSPLHFGNGTRLTVT.

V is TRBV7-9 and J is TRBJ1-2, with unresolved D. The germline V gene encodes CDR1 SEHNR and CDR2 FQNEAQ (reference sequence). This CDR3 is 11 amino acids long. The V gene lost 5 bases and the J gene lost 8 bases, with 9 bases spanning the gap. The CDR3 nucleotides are TGTGCCAGCAGCAACCAGGAAGGCTACACCTTC. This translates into CASSNQEGYTF.

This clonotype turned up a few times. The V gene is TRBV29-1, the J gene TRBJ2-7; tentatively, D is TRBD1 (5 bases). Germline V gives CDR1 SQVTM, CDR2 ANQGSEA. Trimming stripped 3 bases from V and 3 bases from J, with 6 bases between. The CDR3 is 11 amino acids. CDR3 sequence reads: CSVDTGYEQYF. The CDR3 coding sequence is TGCAGCGTTGATACAGGCTACGAGCAGTACTTC.

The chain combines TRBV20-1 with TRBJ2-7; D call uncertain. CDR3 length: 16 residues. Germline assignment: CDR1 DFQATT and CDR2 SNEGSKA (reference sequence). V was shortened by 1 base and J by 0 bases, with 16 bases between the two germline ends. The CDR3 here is CSARGTEITSSYEQYF. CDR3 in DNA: TGCAGTGCTAGAGGGACCGAAATCACCAGCTCCTACGAGCAGTACTTC.

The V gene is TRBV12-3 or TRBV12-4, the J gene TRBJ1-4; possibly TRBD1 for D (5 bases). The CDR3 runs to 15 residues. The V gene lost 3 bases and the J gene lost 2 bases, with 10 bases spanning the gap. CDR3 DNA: TGTGCCAGCAGTTTTGGGGGTCGGACTAATGAAAAACTGTTTTTT. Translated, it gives CASSFGGRTNEKLFF.

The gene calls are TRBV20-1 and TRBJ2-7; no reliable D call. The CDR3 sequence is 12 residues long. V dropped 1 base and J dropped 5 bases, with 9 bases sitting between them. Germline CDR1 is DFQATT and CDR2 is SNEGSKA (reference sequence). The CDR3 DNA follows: TGCAGTGCTAGAGTACATGGTGACGAGCAGTACTTC. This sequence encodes CSARVHGDEQYF.

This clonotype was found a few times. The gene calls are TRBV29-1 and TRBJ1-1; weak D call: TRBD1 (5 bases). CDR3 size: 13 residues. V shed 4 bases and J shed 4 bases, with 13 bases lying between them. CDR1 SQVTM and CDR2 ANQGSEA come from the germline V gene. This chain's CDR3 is CSVVMGRGTEAFF. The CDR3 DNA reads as TGCAGCGTTGTAATGGGAAGGGGCACTGAAGCTTTCTTT.